What follows are 8 T cell receptor beta chains derived from one specimen sequenced in a study of blood T cell repertoires in COVID-19. The table came from immunoSEQ multiplex PCR; TCRdb's copy has only in-frame clones and leaves some out. Of a few hundred thousand clones in the sample, 88% were seen once. The sample taken for sequencing was peripheral blood. All receptors come from a woman aged 45 to 65 with active or convalescent COVID-19.

V and J are TRBV28 and TRBJ2-7; TRBD2 matches at 7 bases. Germline lookup yields CDR1 MDHEN and CDR2 SYDVKM. CDR3 size: 15 residues. The V and J ends lost 6 bases and 3 bases, in that order; junction bases with no gene match: 11. The CDR3: CASSPRSGINYEQYF. The CDR3 region has the DNA TGTGCCAGCAGCCCTAGGAGCGGGATCAACTACGAGCAGTACTTC.

This rearrangement joins TRBV3-1 (or the pseudogene TRBV3-2) to TRBJ1-4, with D possibly TRBD1 on 5 matching bases. The germline V and J ends were trimmed by 1 base and 8 bases, with 11 bases remaining between them. This CDR3 spans 14 amino acids. CDR1 is LGHDT, CDR2 YNNKEL, per germline (reference sequence). The CDR3 is CASSQGRRDEKLFF. The DNA of the CDR3 is TGTGCCAGCAGCCAAGGACGGCGGGACGAAAAACTGTTTTTT.

The count of this clone is one. This CDR3 reads CASSTTGANTEAFF. The CDR3 region has the DNA TGTGCCAGCAGTACGACAGGGGCCAACACTGAAGCTTTCTTT. The chain links TRBV27 to TRBJ1-1, with TRBD1 identical over 8 bases. The germline gives CDR1 MNHEY, CDR2 SMNVEV (reference sequence). The CDR3 spans 14 residues. The V gene end was trimmed by 5 bases and the J gene end by 2 bases; junction bases not matched to a gene: 4.

The chain is built from TRBV29-1 and TRBJ1-1; 7 bases agree with TRBD1. Trimming took 7 bases from V and 0 from J; bases not matched to a gene: 17. Germline V gene sequence: CDR1 SQVTM, CDR2 ANQGSEA. The CDR3 consists of 17 residues. CDR3: CSALGTSDRPLNTEAFF. As DNA, the CDR3 is TGCAGCGCCTTGGGGACCTCGGACAGGCCTTTGAACACTGAAGCTTTCTTT.

V gene TRBV24-1 combines with J gene TRBJ1-4; the match to TRBD1 covers 10 bases. CDR3 length equals 15 residues. V was pared by 4 bases and J by 5 bases, with 3 bases of the junction left unmatched. Germline values: CDR1 KGHDR, CDR2 SFDVKD. This CDR3 reads CATSEGQGWNEKLFF. The CDR3 DNA reads TGTGCCACCAGTGAGGGACAGGGGTGGAATGAAAAACTGTTTTTT.

This clone turned up a few times. The genes are TRBV28 and TRBJ1-1, with 8 bases fitting TRBD1. The CDR3 is 14 residues long. After removal of 6 bases from V and 0 bases from J, the junction contained 3 bases not matched to a gene. Germline loops: CDR1 MDHEN, CDR2 SYDVKM. The CDR3 is CASSPGGLNTEAFF. Here the CDR3 DNA reads TGTGCCAGCAGCCCAGGGGGCCTGAACACTGAAGCTTTCTTT.

The V and J genes are TRBV5-6 and TRBJ2-1, with 16 bases lining up with TRBD2. Germline-derived CDR1 and CDR2 are SGHDT and YYEEEE. The CDR3 totals 15 residues. V was pared by 3 bases and J by 8 bases, with 2 bases of the junction left unmatched. The CDR3, as DNA: TGTGCCAGCAGCTCGGGACTAGCGGGGGGGCATGAGCAGTTCTTC. The encoded protein is CASSSGLAGGHEQFF. The complete variable domain, with remaining parts taken from reference TRBV5-6 and TRBJ2-1, reads DAGVTQSPTHLIKTRGQQVTLRCSPKSGHDTVSWYQQALGQGPQFIFQYYEEEERQRGNFPDRFSGHQFPNYSSELNVNALLLGDSALYLCASSSGLAGGHEQFFGPGTRLTVL.

The CDR3 nucleotides read TGTGCCAGCAGTTTTGGGGGGACTGAAGCTTTCTTT. Amino acids: CASSFGGTEAFF. The chain carries TRBV12-3 or TRBV12-4 and TRBJ1-1, with D possibly TRBD1 on 5 matching bases. V was pared by 3 bases and J by 5 bases, with 7 bases between. The CDR3 totals 12 residues.